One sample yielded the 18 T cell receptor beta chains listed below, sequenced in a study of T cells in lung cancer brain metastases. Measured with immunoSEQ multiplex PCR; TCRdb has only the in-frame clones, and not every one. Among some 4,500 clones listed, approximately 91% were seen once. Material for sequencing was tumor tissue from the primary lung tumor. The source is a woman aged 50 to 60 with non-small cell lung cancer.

The CDR3, as DNA: TGTGCCAGCAGGAATCCGCCGGGACAGGTTTGCACCTTC. It specifies CASRNPPGQVCTF. The chain has TRBV7-2 and TRBJ1-2, with 8 bases that match TRBD1. Germline values: CDR1 SGHTA, CDR2 FQGNSA. The CDR3 sequence is 13 residues long. Trimming took 6 bases from V and 13 from J; bases not matched to a gene: 13. The full variable domain, with the rest looked up from reference TRBV7-2 and TRBJ1-2, is GAGVSQSPSNKVTEKGKDVELRCDPISGHTALYWYRQSLGQGLEFLIYFQGNSAPDKSGLPSDRFSAERTGGSVSTLTIQRTQQEDSAVYLCASRNPPGQVCTFGSGTRLTVV.

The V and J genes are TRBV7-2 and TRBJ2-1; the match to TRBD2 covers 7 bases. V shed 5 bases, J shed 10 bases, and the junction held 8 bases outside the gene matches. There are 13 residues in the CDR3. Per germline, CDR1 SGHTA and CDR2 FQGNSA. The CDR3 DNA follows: TGTGCCAGCAGCCGGGACTATAAGGGAGAGCAGTTCTTC. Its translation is CASSRDYKGEQFF.

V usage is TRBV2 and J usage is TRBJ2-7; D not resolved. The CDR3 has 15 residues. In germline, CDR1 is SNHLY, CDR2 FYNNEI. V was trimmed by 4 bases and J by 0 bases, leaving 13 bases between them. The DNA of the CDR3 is TGTGCCAGCAGTGCTCAACGGGCGAGCTCCTACGAGCAGTACTTC. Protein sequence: CASSAQRASSYEQYF.

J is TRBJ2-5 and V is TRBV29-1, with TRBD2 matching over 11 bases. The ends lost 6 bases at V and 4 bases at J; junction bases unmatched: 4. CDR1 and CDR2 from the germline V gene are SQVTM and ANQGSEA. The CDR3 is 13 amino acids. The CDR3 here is CSVTLAGGETQYF. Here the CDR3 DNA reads TGCAGCGTAACCCTAGCGGGAGGAGAGACCCAGTACTTC.

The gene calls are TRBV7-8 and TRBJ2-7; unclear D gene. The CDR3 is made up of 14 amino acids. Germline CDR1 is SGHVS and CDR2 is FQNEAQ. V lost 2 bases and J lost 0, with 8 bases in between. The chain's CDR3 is CASSLNQPSYEQYF. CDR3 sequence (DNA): TGTGCCAGCAGCTTAAACCAGCCCTCCTACGAGCAGTACTTC.

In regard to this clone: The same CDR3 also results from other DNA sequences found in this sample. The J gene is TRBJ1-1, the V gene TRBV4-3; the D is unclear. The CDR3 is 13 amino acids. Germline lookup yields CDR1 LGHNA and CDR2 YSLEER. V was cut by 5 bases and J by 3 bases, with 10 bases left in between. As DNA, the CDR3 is TGCGCCAGCAGCTATGAAAGGGACACTGAAGCTTTCTTT. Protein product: CASSYERDTEAFF.

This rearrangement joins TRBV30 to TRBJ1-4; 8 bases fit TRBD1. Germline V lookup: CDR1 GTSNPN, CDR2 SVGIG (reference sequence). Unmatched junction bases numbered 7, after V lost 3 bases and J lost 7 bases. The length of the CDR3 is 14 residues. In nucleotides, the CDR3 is TGTGCCTGGAGCCGGGGACAGGTTATTGAAAAACTGTTTTTT. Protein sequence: CAWSRGQVIEKLFF.

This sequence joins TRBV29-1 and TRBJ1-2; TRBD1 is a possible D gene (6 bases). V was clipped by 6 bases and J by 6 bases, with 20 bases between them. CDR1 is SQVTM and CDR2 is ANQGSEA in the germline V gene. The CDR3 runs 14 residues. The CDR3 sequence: CSVWPGHETHGYTF. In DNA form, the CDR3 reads TGCAGCGTATGGCCGGGACACGAGACCCATGGCTACACCTTC.

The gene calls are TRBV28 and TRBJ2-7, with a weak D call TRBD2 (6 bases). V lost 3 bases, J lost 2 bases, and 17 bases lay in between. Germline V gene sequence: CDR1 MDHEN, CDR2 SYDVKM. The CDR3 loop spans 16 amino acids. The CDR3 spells CASSLESGDGAYEQYF. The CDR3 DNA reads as TGTGCCAGCAGTTTGGAGTCGGGGGACGGTGCCTACGAGCAGTACTTC.

The CDR3 DNA reads as TGTGCCATCAGTATCACCGACGACGAGCAGTACTTC. This gives the protein CAISITDDEQYF. The chain joins TRBV10-3 to TRBJ2-7; D gene unclear. V shed 5 bases and J shed 5 bases, with 10 bases lying between them. CDR1 is ENHRY and CDR2 is SYGVKD in the germline V gene. This CDR3 is 12 amino acids long.

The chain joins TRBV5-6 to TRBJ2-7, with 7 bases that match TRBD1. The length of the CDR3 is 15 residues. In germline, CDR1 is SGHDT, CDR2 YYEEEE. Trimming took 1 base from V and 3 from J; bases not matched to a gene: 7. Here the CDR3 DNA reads TGTGCCAGCAGCTTGTCCCCCGGGACAGTCTACGAGCAGTACTTC. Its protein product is CASSLSPGTVYEQYF.

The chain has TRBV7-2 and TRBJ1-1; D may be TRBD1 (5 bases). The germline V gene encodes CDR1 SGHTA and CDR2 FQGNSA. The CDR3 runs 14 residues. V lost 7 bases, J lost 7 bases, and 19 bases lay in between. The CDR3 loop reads CASTETATGSEAFF. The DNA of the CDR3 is TGTGCCAGCACTGAGACAGCCACGGGGAGTGAAGCTTTCTTT.

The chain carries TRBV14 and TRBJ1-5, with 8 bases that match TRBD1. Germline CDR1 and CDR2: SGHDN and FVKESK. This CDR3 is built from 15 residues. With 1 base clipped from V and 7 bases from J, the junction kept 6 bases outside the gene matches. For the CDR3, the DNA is TGTGCCAGCAGCCAAGGGACAGGGTGGGACCAGCCCCAGCATTTT. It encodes CASSQGTGWDQPQHF.

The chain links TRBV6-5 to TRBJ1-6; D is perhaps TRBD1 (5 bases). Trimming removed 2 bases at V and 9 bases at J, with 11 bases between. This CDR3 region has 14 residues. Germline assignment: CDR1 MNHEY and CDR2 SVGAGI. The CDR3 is CASSYRGDRSPLHF. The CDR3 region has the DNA TGTGCCAGCAGTTACCGGGGGGATCGTTCACCCCTCCACTTT.

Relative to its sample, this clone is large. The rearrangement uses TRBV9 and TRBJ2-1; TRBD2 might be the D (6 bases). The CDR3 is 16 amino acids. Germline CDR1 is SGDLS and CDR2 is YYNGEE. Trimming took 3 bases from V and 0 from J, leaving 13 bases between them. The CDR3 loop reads CASSGYSGSSYNEQFF. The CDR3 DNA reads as TGTGCCAGCAGCGGCTATAGCGGAAGCTCCTACAATGAGCAGTTCTTC.

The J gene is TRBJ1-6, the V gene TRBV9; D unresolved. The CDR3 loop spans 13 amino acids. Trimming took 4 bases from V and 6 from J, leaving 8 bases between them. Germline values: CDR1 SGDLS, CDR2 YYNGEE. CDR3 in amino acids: CASSPAGNSPLHF. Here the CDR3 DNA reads TGTGCCAGCAGCCCCGCGGGTAATTCACCCCTCCACTTT. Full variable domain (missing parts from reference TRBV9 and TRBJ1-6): DSGVTQTPKHLITATGQRVTLRCSPRSGDLSVYWYQQSLDQGLQFLIQYYNGEERAKGNILERFSAQQFPDLHSELNLSSLELGDSALYFCASSPAGNSPLHFGNGTRLTVT.

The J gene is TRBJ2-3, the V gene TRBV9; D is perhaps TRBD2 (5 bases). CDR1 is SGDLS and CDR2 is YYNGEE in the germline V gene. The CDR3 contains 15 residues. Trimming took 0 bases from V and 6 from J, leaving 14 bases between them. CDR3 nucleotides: TGTGCCAGCAGCGTAGATGCGGGCAAAGGGGATACGCAGTATTTT. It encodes CASSVDAGKGDTQYF. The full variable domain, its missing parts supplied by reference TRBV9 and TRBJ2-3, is DSGVTQTPKHLITATGQRVTLRCSPRSGDLSVYWYQQSLDQGLQFLIQYYNGEERAKGNILERFSAQQFPDLHSELNLSSLELGDSALYFCASSVDAGKGDTQYFGPGTRLTVL.

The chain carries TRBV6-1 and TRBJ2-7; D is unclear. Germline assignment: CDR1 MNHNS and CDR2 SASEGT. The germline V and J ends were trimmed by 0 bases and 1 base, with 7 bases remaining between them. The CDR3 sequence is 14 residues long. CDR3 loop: CASSEAKGSYEQYF. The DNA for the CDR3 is TGTGCCAGCAGTGAAGCGAAAGGGTCCTACGAGCAGTACTTC.